The T cell receptor beta chain described here comes from a study of cytomegalovirus exposure and HLA in healthy donors. Overall study results and limits: TCR beta sequences numbering fewer than 20,000 were associated with HLA alleles at 0.05 false discovery rate in a later analysis. Fewer N-insertions (relative to the roughly 630-donor mean) were reportedly seen in an Asian-associated ancestry cluster in a later analysis.

60 Vbeta and 13 Jbeta primers were used in PCR. The table came from immunoSEQ multiplex PCR; TCRdb's copy has only in-frame clones and leaves some out. In the table there are about 110,000 clones, around 83% of which are singletons. The CDR3 sequence is 16 residues long. Germline assignment: CDR1 SGDLS and CDR2 YYNGEE. V lost 4 bases, J lost 0 bases, and 9 bases stayed unmatched. Regarding this clone: Antigen specificity is unknown.

Sample: PBMCs. This chain uses TRBV9 with TRBJ1-1, with 7 bases aligning to TRBD1. The source of this sequence is a young man in good health and CMV-seropositive. The CDR3: CASSSTGNLLNTEAFF. CDR3 DNA: TGTGCCAGCAGCTCGACAGGGAACCTCTTGAACACTGAAGCTTTCTTT.